This T cell receptor (beta chain) was retrieved from a study of identical twins listed by TCRdb under 2016. About the investigation overall: To test whether fetal clonotypes persist, this study deep-sequenced TCR alpha and beta repertoires from monozygotic twins, from unrelated adults of various ages, and from cord blood. Replicate twin experiments were performed at different times using different library preparation protocols to rule out contamination.

Regarding this clonotype: Its antigen is not yet known. Base qualities are not recorded, but no much larger clone differs from it by a single base.

Only healthy Caucasian donors were included. The twin cohort consisted of three pairs of female monozygotic twins, all aged roughly 18 to 30 years. CD4+ and CD8+ T cell populations were isolated with positive isolation kits from Invitrogen. V and J lose 0 bases and 12 bases, and a span of 6 bases separates them. Measured from the cysteine to the phenylalanine, the CDR3 is 11 residues long. Solely the CDR3 DNA is kept, with 33 bases framed from the first base. CDR1 SGHTA and CDR2 FQGNSA were looked up in the germline V gene. Libraries were made using 5' RACE. Sequenced on an Illumina HiSeq 2000. A universal primer binding site was added through template switching, and the final cDNA carried a unique molecular identifier so that TCR cDNA molecules could be counted accurately. First-strand cDNA for TCR alpha and beta chains was synthesized from specific primers in the conserved constant-segment region. To control for contamination, each cDNA library was double barcoded with a SMART-Mk sample barcode plus Illumina barcodes. TruSeq adapter sequences and Illumina sample barcodes were added in two successive PCR steps. TCR alpha and beta cDNA libraries were sequenced on the Illumina HiSeq platform with custom primers. In the source study's methods: Unique molecular identifiers were extracted from raw reads with MiGEC, and CDR3 positions were determined with MiXCR. For each individual, recombination models were inferred using an EM algorithm with the repgenHMM and IGoR tools. The tcR package in R was used for shared clonotype analysis, with sharing normalized by the product of cloneset sizes. To study raw recombination free of thymic and clonal selection effects, out-of-frame nonproductive sequences were analyzed. TCRdb trimmed the raw reads at Q25, called clones with MiXCR and kept productive beta chains. Each record represents a unique CDR3 protein, reported with the most common genes and DNA among its rows. These V and J calls are TCRdb output, not the study's own analysis. In this sample the table shows around 480,000 distinct CDR3 sequences, about 13% of which occur a single time. The biggest ten clones account for more than 0.8% of the sample.

What the study reported, not specific to this receptor: A weaker excess of twin sharing was found in beta out-of-frame sequences because the signal-to-noise ratio was lowered by fewer shared sequences. Fewer insertions were carried by abundant cord blood beta clonotypes, a similar but weaker trend appeared in young adult naive repertoires, and no such trend appeared in memory repertoires. Compared with coincidental sharing between unrelated individuals, out-of-frame TCR alpha sequences shared between twins showed an excess of sequences with low generation probability. Recombination models systematically underestimated out-of-frame TCR alpha sharing in monozygotic twins but agreed with sharing between unrelated individuals. Invariant T cells such as MAIT and iNKT could partly confound zero-insertion analyses, although diverse VJ usage argued against such confounding for most clonotypes. Conclusions relied on cross-sectional statistical analysis, since the same donors could not be followed over many years.

These records were also assigned to another study, of yellow fever vaccine responses in identical twins. The second study reports: According to the authors, the vaccine-induced T cell response in identical twins seemed to be partly convergent and partly specific to each individual. Focusing on identical twins, the study followed the T cell clones that responded to the vaccine, and did so with precision.

The material sequenced was CD4+ T cells sorted from blood. This sequence uses TRBV7-2 and TRBJ2-1; the D gene could be TRBD1 or TRBD2, each one agreeing over 5 bases. This receptor was obtained from a young woman in good health. This receptor carries the CDR3 CASSLAGGQFF. At the DNA level, the sequence is TGTGCCAGCAGCTTAGCTGGGGGGCAGTTCTTC.